This TCR beta chain originates from a study of regulatory T cells in long-lasting Graves disease. Germline V lookup: CDR1 SGHNT, CDR2 YYREEE (reference sequence). The CDR3 length is 15 residues. Trimming removed 0 bases from V and 0 bases from J, with 9 bases in between. The time point is: newly diagnosed GD, antithyroid drugs for less than 3 months. With RNA extracted from PBMCs as input, the TCR library was made. Both iRepertoire HTBI primers and Arm-PCR of CDR3 regions were used to build the TCR beta libraries. TCRdb reanalysed the multiplex PCR reads using MiXCR and keeps one entry per CDR3 protein. The sample has hundreds of thousands of distinct CDR3 sequences; roughly 13% are singletons. This same sample was also taken into another study, of T cells in Graves' hyperthyroidism and ophthalmopathy.

The sequencing used peripheral blood mononuclear cells (PBMCs), collected at new diagnosis, from a patient treated with antithyroid drugs. The sequence derives from a man under 40 with Graves disease. J is TRBJ1-1 and V is TRBV5-4, with D maybe TRBD1 (5 bases). The CDR3 region has the DNA TGTGCCAGCAGCTTGGCGTCGGGACTGAACACTGAAGCTTTCTTT. Amino acid sequence: CASSLASGLNTEAFF.